This TCR beta chain stems from a study of memory CD4+ T cells and cytomegalovirus serostatus. Single viable CD3+CD4+CD8-CD45RO+ cells were sorted as the memory CD4+ T cells. TCRdb's copy holds only in-frame clones and misses some; the assay was immunoSEQ multiplex PCR. The sample includes about 56,000 clones, 82% of them seen just once. This clone occurred a few times. Sequencing input: memory CD4+ T cells from blood. The sequence derives from an adult in good health and CMV-seronegative.

CDR3 protein: CASSYPGQQETQYF. The CDR3 DNA sequence: TGTGCCAGCAGTTACCCGGGACAGCAAGAGACCCAGTACTTC. The chain joins TRBV6-6 to TRBJ2-5, with TRBD1 identical over 7 bases. CDR1 MNHNY and CDR2 SVGAGI come from the germline V gene (reference sequence). This CDR3 has 14 residues. V lost 2 bases to trimming and J lost 2 bases; unmatched junction nucleotides: 2.